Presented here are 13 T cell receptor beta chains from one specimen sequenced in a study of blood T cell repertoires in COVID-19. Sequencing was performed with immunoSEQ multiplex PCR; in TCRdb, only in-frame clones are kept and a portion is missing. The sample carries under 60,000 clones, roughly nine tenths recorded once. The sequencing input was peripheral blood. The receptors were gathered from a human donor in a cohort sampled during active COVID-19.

For the CDR3, the DNA is TGTGCCAGCAGTTTAAGACTAGCGAAGCAGTACTTC. This codes for CASSLRLAKQYF. The chain has TRBV12-3 or TRBV12-4 and TRBJ2-7; 8 bases map to TRBD2. There are 12 residues in the CDR3. Trimming removed 2 bases from V and 8 bases from J; junction bases left unmatched: 2.

Here the CDR3 DNA reads TGTGCCAGCAGCGTAGGATCAGGGTCGGGCAATCAGCCCCAGCATTTT. Translated: CASSVGSGSGNQPQHF. The rearrangement joins TRBV9 to TRBJ1-5; possible D gene TRBD1, 5 bases. This CDR3 is built from 16 residues. V shed 0 bases and J shed 2 bases, with 12 bases lying between them. Germline values: CDR1 SGDLS, CDR2 YYNGEE.

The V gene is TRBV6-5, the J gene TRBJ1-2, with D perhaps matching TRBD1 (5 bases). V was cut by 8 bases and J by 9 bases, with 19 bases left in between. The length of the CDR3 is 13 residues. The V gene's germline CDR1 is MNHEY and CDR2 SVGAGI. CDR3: CASRNGGGRSYTF. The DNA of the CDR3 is TGTGCCAGCCGCAACGGGGGGGGACGGAGCTACACCTTC.

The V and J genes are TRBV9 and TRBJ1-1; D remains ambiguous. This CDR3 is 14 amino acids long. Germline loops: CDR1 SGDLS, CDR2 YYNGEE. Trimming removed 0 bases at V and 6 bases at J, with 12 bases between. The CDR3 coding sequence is TGTGCCAGCAGCGTAGCGCCCTCGGGGTCTGAAGCTTTCTTT. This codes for CASSVAPSGSEAFF.

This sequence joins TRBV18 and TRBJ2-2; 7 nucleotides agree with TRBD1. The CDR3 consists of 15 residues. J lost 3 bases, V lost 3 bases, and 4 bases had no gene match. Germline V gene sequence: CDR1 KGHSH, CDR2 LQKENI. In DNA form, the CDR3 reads TGTGCCAGCTCACCCCGTCAGGGGGACACCGGGGAGCTGTTTTTT. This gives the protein CASSPRQGDTGELFF.

This CDR3 reads CASSLERFHRGVRELFF. The DNA of the CDR3 is TGTGCCAGCAGCTTAGAGCGATTTCACAGGGGCGTCCGGGAGCTGTTTTTT. The J gene is TRBJ2-2, the V gene TRBV7-8; 7 bases line up with TRBD1. The CDR3 spans 17 residues. The germline CDR1 and CDR2 sequences are SGHVS and FQNEAQ. Losses at the gene ends were 1 base for V and 9 bases for J; bases not matched to a gene: 14.

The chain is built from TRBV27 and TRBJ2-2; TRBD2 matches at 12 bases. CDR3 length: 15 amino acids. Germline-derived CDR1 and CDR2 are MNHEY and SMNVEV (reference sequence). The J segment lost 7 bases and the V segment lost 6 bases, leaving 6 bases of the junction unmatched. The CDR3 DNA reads TGTGCCAGCAGGCGACTAGCGGGAGAAGTCGGGGAGCTGTTTTTT. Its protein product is CASRRLAGEVGELFF.

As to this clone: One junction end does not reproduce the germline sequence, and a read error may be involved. CDR3 DNA: TGTGCCGCCAGTGGTCTCCTAACCCAGTACTTC. This translates into CAASGLLTQYF. V gene TRBV24-1 combines with J gene TRBJ2-5; D remains ambiguous. The CDR3 extends over 11 amino acids. Germline CDR1 reads KGHDR; CDR2 reads SFDVKD.

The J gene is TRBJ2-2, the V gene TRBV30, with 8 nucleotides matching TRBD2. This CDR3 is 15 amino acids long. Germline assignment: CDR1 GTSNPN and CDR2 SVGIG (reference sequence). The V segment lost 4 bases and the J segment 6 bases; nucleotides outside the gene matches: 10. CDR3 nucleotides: TGTGCCTGGACAAGAGCGGGAGTTCGATCCGGGGAGCTGTTTTTT. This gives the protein CAWTRAGVRSGELFF.

The CDR3 nucleotides are TGTGCCAGCGGAAACGGACAGGGGTCCTACGAGCAGTACGTC. Translated, it gives CASGNGQGSYEQYV. The rearrangement links TRBV11-3 to TRBJ2-7; 9 bases line up with TRBD1. This CDR3 region has 14 residues. Trimming took 8 bases from V and 1 from J; bases not matched to a gene: 6. The germline V gene encodes CDR1 SGHNT and CDR2 YENEEA.

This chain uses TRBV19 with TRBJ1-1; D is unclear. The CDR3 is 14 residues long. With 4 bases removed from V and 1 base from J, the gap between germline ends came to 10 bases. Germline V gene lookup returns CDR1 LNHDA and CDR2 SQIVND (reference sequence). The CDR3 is CASSRERENTEAFF. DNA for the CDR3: TGTGCCAGTAGTAGAGAGCGGGAGAACACTGAAGCTTTCTTT.

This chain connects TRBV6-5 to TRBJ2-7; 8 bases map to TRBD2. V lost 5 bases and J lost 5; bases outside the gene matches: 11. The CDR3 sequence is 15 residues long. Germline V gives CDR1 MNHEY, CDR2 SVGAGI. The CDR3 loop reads CASSPTEAGVHEQYF. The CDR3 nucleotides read TGTGCCAGCAGTCCCACGGAAGCGGGAGTCCACGAGCAGTACTTC.

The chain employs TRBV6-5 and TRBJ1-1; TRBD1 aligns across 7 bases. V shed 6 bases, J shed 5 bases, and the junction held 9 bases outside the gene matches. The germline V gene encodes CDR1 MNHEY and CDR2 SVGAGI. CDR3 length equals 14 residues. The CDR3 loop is CASRGDRVGTEAFF. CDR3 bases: TGTGCCAGCAGGGGCGACAGGGTTGGGACTGAAGCTTTCTTT.